Given below is one T cell receptor beta chain in context. Its antigen is still unknown. Both 60 Vbeta primers and 13 Jbeta primers went into the PCR. Sequencing used immunoSEQ multiplex PCR; TCRdb keeps in-frame clones, though not all of them. The sample yields around 180,000 clones, roughly 86% seen once. This specimen comes from a study of cytomegalovirus exposure and HLA in healthy donors. Looked up from germline, CDR1 is MNHEY and CDR2 is SVGAGI. V shed 6 bases and J shed 4 bases, with 15 bases lying between them. The length of the CDR3 is 14 residues. Study-level results: Most TCR sequences were rare, but some public TCRs occurred in many donors. Based on reports, TCR beta sequences accurately predicted HLA-A and HLA-B alleles for most subjects.

The chain links TRBV6-5 to TRBJ1-2, with D possibly TRBD1 on 5 matching bases. The clonotype was recovered from a woman under 30 in good health and CMV-seronegative. Specimen: PBMCs. The CDR3 loop reads CASSRGGDGYGYTF. Written as DNA, the CDR3 is TGTGCCAGCAGCCGCGGAGGGGACGGCTATGGCTACACCTTC.